The TCR beta chain described here comes from a study of T cells in Graves' hyperthyroidism and ophthalmopathy. Whole-study results and caveats: Ophthalmopathy got predicted by the model a median about 6.5 months before its onset.

A remark on this clonotype: Its antigen is unknown. A much larger clone sits a single nucleotide away, making a read error possible.

The CDR3 is 14 residues long. There were TCR beta CDR3 regions amplified from RNA transcripts. The HTBI primer set drove a first-round RT-PCR of the TCR CDR3. Via MiXCR, TCRdb re-called the multiplex PCR reads, giving one row per CDR3 protein. The sample comprises 550,000 to 650,000 distinct CDR3 sequences, approximately 14% of which are singletons, and about 15% rests with the top ten. The V and J genes are TRBV12-3 or TRBV12-4 and TRBJ2-3; D not certain. The sequence was collected from a woman in her thirties or forties with Graves' hyperthyroidism. The source material was blood. The CDR3 protein is CAGSSYRSTDTQYF. The CDR3 bases are TGTGCCGGCAGTTCCTACCGGAGCACAGATACGCAGTATTTT.